What follows are 21 T cell receptor beta chains derived from one specimen sequenced in a study of T cell repertoires in cytomegalovirus infection. No antigen is known for these receptors. Each CDR3 protein is one row after TCRdb ran MiXCR on the reads. The table lists 700,000 to 850,000 distinct CDR3 sequences, 30% to 35% of them singletons. Sequencing was performed on cultured CD8+ T cells from PBMCs, taken from culture after CMV antigen stimulation. All receptors derive from a human donor in good health (CMV status not recorded). Some clones in this sample may be carry-over from other donors' samples.

Comments on this clonotype: This likely stems from a read error, as it lies one base from a far larger clone. This chain links TRBV28 with TRBJ1-1; TRBD1 aligns across 7 bases. The junction had 3 bases not matched to a gene; V was cut back by 10 bases and J by 1 base. This CDR3 is 12 amino acids long. The V gene's germline CDR1 is MDHEN and CDR2 SYDVKM. The CDR3 DNA is TGTGCCACCAGACAGGGGAACACTGAAGCTTTCTTT. Translating it yields CATRQGNTEAFF.

At least ten counts were recorded for this clonotype. This rearrangement joins TRBV6-1 to TRBJ2-5; unclear D gene. The V gene lost 3 bases and the J gene lost 8 bases, with 1 base spanning the gap. This CDR3 region has 9 residues. CDR1 and CDR2 (germline): MNHNS, SASEGT. CDR3 region: CASSDTQYF. CDR3 sequence (DNA): TGTGCCAGCAGTGACACCCAGTACTTC.

This clonotype was seen more than once but under ten times. The chain employs TRBV7-6 and TRBJ2-1, with 7 bases matching TRBD1. The length of the CDR3 is 15 residues. Trimming removed 1 base from V and 10 bases from J; junction bases left unmatched: 10. Per germline, CDR1 SGHVS and CDR2 FNYEAQ. CDR3 protein: CASSLVQGSIKEQFF. DNA for the CDR3: TGTGCCAGCAGCTTAGTACAGGGGAGTATCAAGGAGCAGTTCTTC.

The chain carries TRBV5-1 and TRBJ1-6; D possibly corresponds to TRBD1 (5 bases). CDR1 SGHRS and CDR2 YFSETQ come from the germline V gene. This CDR3 comprises 16 residues. V lost 1 base and J lost 7, with 15 bases in between. The CDR3 DNA reads as TGCGCCAGCAGCTTGCGGGCCGGAGGGGAAAATTCACCCCTCCACTTT. Translation: CASSLRAGGENSPLHF.

This clonotype has just one count. The CDR3 DNA follows: TGTGCCAGCAGTTTCACCTCCAGCGGAATAACCAAAAACATTCAGTACTTC. Translated: CASSFTSSGITKNIQYF. The rearrangement links TRBV27 to TRBJ2-4; TRBD2 is a possible D gene (5 bases). V lost 3 bases to trimming and J lost 2 bases, with 17 bases between them. Germline V gene lookup returns CDR1 MNHEY and CDR2 SMNVEV (reference sequence). The CDR3 spans 17 residues.

The rearrangement uses TRBV5-8 and TRBJ2-6; D remains ambiguous. The V end lost 1 base, the J end lost 0 bases, and 5 bases lay between the germline ends. CDR1 and CDR2 from the germline V gene are SGHTS and YDEGEE. The CDR3 covers 15 residues. The CDR3 sequence: CASSLLTSGANVLTF. Here the CDR3 DNA reads TGTGCCAGCAGCTTGTTGACCTCTGGGGCCAACGTCCTGACTTTC.

This clonotype was detected only a few times. The CDR3 loop reads CASSPLPGTSGGASGELFF. The CDR3 region has the DNA TGTGCCAGCAGCCCTCTACCTGGGACTAGCGGGGGGGCGAGCGGGGAGCTGTTTTTT. The chain couples TRBV5-4 to TRBJ2-2; TRBD2 aligns across 16 bases. The CDR3 length is 19 residues. V lost 4 bases, J lost 7 bases, and 13 bases stayed unmatched. Per germline, CDR1 SGHNT and CDR2 YYREEE (reference sequence).

In its sample, this clonotype was seen a few times. The chain uses TRBV19 and TRBJ2-5; the match to TRBD1 covers 8 bases. Germline lookup yields CDR1 LNHDA and CDR2 SQIVND (reference sequence). CDR3 length: 16 residues. After removal of 4 bases from V and 5 bases from J, the junction contained 12 bases not matched to a gene. The CDR3, as DNA: TGTGCCAGTAGTACTACCTTGGCAGGGGGCTTGGAGACCCAGTACTTC. It is translated as CASSTTLAGGLETQYF.

The CDR3 nucleotides are TGTGCCATCGGAAGGGGAAACACTGAAGCTTTCTTT. The encoded protein is CAIGRGNTEAFF. This sequence joins TRBV7-9 and TRBJ1-1; D may be TRBD1 (5 bases). Trimming cost V 10 bases and J 2 bases, with 11 bases left between them. Germline V CDR1 and CDR2: SEHNR, FQNEAQ (reference sequence). CDR3 size: 12 residues.

The J gene is TRBJ2-2, the V gene TRBV5-4; 11 bases match TRBD2. Germline-derived CDR1 and CDR2 are SGHNT and YYREEE (reference sequence). The CDR3 sequence is 17 residues long. The J segment lost 4 bases and the V segment lost 2 bases, leaving 7 bases of the junction unmatched. The CDR3 here is CASSFYSGGAATGELFF. In DNA, the CDR3 is TGTGCCAGCAGCTTTTATAGCGGGGGGGCGGCCACCGGGGAGCTGTTTTTT.

V gene TRBV9 combines with J gene TRBJ1-3; the D is unclear. The length of the CDR3 is 14 residues. V was shortened by 4 bases and J by 4 bases, with 12 bases between the two germline ends. Germline V gene lookup returns CDR1 SGDLS and CDR2 YYNGEE. CDR3 sequence: CASSLPDRGNTIYF. The CDR3 DNA sequence: TGTGCCAGCAGCTTACCGGACCGAGGAAACACCATATATTTT. Full variable domain (missing parts from reference TRBV9 and TRBJ1-3): DSGVTQTPKHLITATGQRVTLRCSPRSGDLSVYWYQQSLDQGLQFLIQYYNGEERAKGNILERFSAQQFPDLHSELNLSSLELGDSALYFCASSLPDRGNTIYFGEGSWLTVV.

A few counts support this clonotype. This chain connects TRBV19 to TRBJ1-2, with a weak D call TRBD1 (6 bases). The CDR3 is made up of 16 amino acids. V lost 6 bases, J lost 3 bases, and 20 bases lay in between. The germline V gene has CDR1 LNHDA and CDR2 SQIVND (reference sequence). CDR3: CASSLQGQVLYYGYTF. The CDR3 nucleotides read TGTGCCAGTAGCCTACAGGGTCAAGTATTGTACTATGGCTACACCTTC.

This clonotype occurred a few times. The chain uses TRBV6-5 and TRBJ2-6; D remains unclear. This CDR3 comprises 18 residues. The V gene's germline CDR1 is MNHEY and CDR2 SVGAGI. V shed 2 bases and J shed 2 bases, with 16 bases lying between them. CDR3 amino acids: CASSYLTWNEAGANVLTF. The CDR3 nucleotides are TGTGCCAGCAGTTACCTCACTTGGAATGAGGCTGGGGCCAACGTCCTGACTTTC.

This clonotype was seen more than once but under ten times. The V call is TRBV27, the J call TRBJ2-7, with a weak D call TRBD1 (5 bases). The CDR3 is made up of 13 amino acids. V gave up 3 bases and J gave up 5 bases, with 11 bases separating them. Germline-derived CDR1 and CDR2 are MNHEY and SMNVEV (reference sequence). DNA for the CDR3: TGTGCCAGCAGTTTGTCCAGGGCGGACGAGCAGTACGTC. This translates into CASSLSRADEQYV.

This chain links TRBV6-2 or TRBV6-3 with TRBJ1-1; 7 bases are shared with TRBD1. The CDR3 covers 14 residues. The J segment lost 3 bases and the V segment lost 5 bases, leaving 6 bases of the junction unmatched. Germline V CDR1 and CDR2: MNHEY, SVGEGT. The CDR3 DNA reads as TGTGCCAGCAGTAACAGGGGATACGACACTGAAGCTTTCTTT. Residues: CASSNRGYDTEAFF.

The rearrangement links TRBV19 to TRBJ2-1; 9 nucleotides line up with TRBD2. The CDR3 contains 15 residues. Germline CDR1 is LNHDA and CDR2 is SQIVND (reference sequence). After removal of 3 bases from V and 6 bases from J, the junction contained 6 bases not matched to a gene. As DNA, the CDR3 is TGTGCCAGTAGTATTGGGCTAGCGGGGCTCAATGAGCAGTTCTTC. Its protein is CASSIGLAGLNEQFF.

This clonotype has at least ten counts. The chain employs TRBV19 and TRBJ2-7, with 9 bases identical to TRBD1. There are 13 residues in the CDR3. Trimming took 5 bases from V and 4 from J; bases not matched to a gene: 3. In germline, CDR1 is LNHDA, CDR2 SQIVND (reference sequence). In DNA, the CDR3 is TGTGCCAGTAGTTTCGGGACAGGGTACGAGCAGTACGTC. This sequence encodes CASSFGTGYEQYV.

The chain uses TRBV7-9 and TRBJ1-3; 10 nucleotides agree with TRBD1. After removal of 5 bases from V and 11 bases from J, the junction contained 12 bases not matched to a gene. Germline values: CDR1 SEHNR, CDR2 FQNEAQ (reference sequence). CDR3 size: 15 residues. This CDR3 is CASSEPPGQGRAIYF. The CDR3, as DNA: TGTGCCAGCAGCGAGCCACCGGGACAGGGGCGCGCCATATATTTT.

This clonotype has just a few counts. V gene TRBV24-1 combines with J gene TRBJ2-2; no definite D call. This CDR3 spans 15 amino acids. V was cut by 0 bases and J by 5 bases, with 9 bases left in between. Looked up from germline, CDR1 is KGHDR and CDR2 is SFDVKD. This CDR3 is CATSDLNGLTGELFF. In nucleotides, the CDR3 is TGTGCCACCAGTGATTTGAACGGGCTTACCGGGGAGCTGTTTTTT.

This clonotype was detected once. Germline and junction disagree at one end, which may indicate a read error. This chain connects TRBV7-6 to TRBJ1-5; the D is unclear. CDR1 is SGHVS and CDR2 is FNYEAQ in the germline V gene. The length of the CDR3 is 12 residues. The CDR3 DNA reads TGTGCCAGCAGCTTAGGGGTGACCGAAGTAAACTTT. This translates into CASSLGVTEVNF.

This clonotype was picked up a small number of times. V gene TRBV15 combines with J gene TRBJ1-2, with 7 bases that match TRBD1. The V and J ends lost 4 bases and 8 bases, in that order; junction bases with no gene match: 10. The CDR3 totals 14 residues. Germline values: CDR1 LNHNV, CDR2 YYDKDF (reference sequence). The CDR3 sequence is CATSNQDRAWGYTF. The CDR3 DNA reads as TGTGCCACCAGCAATCAAGACAGGGCTTGGGGCTACACCTTC.